This entry is about one T cell receptor (beta chain). What it binds is unknown. This entry comes from a study of monozygotic twins with inflammatory bowel disease. General study results and limits: Compared with healthy co-twins, IBD patients showed reduced TCRbeta repertoire diversity by inverse Simpson. It was observed that concordant and discordant twins did not differ in repertoire similarity, possibly given limited power.

TCRdb re-called the 5' RACE reads and shows each CDR3 protein once, DNA omitted. The sample's table shows under 150,000 distinct CDR3 sequences. This TCR was sampled from a human donor with ulcerative colitis or Crohn's disease, or a healthy co-twin of an affected twin (not recorded which). Sequenced input: blood.

The CDR3 protein is CASSLGSGQVYEQYF. V usage is TRBV5-1 and J usage is TRBJ2-7; TCRdb indicates TRBD1, and absent DNA this call remains unverified. Germline V gene lookup returns CDR1 SGHRS and CDR2 YFSETQ. The CDR3 loop spans 15 amino acids.